Listed below are T cell receptor beta chains from one sample, sequenced in a study of a mutant IDH1 vaccine in newly diagnosed glioma. Clones were read by immunoSEQ multiplex PCR, and TCRdb kept only the in-frame ones, dropping some. The sample has about 110,000 clones; about nine tenths are singletons. For these TCRs, the target antigens are not known. Specimen: PBMCs, collected from a glioma patient whose treatment included an IDH1 peptide vaccine. These receptors were taken from a woman between 45 and 65 years old with glioma. Both conserved end residues are part of each CDR3. The order of the fields is clone size, J gene, D gene, V gene, CDR3 DNA, CDR3 protein. D genes are given only for firm matches. A clone size is listed for some rows: how often the clone was seen (once, few, many), or a class if it is expanded.

clone size: NA
J gene: TRBJ2-1
D gene: TRBD2
V gene: TRBV5-1
CDR3 DNA: TGCGCCAGCAGCTTGGACGGGAGGCGACTCAATGAGCAGTTCTTC
CDR3 protein: CASSLDGRRLNEQFF

clone size: NA
J gene: TRBJ2-5
D gene: NA
V gene: TRBV14
CDR3 DNA: TGTGCCAGCAGCCTAAGTATGGGGCACCTGGAGACCCAGTACTTC
CDR3 protein: CASSLSMGHLETQYF

clone size: NA
J gene: TRBJ1-4
D gene: NA
V gene: TRBV5-4
CDR3 DNA: TGTGCCAGCAGCCCAAGAGCGGGGGGTAATGAAAAACTGTTTTTT
CDR3 protein: CASSPRAGGNEKLFF

clone size: once
J gene: TRBJ2-7
D gene: NA
V gene: TRBV25-1
CDR3 DNA: TGTGCCAGCAGTAACTCCTACGAGCAGTACTTC
CDR3 protein: CASSNSYEQYF

clone size: NA
J gene: TRBJ1-5
D gene: NA
V gene: TRBV9
CDR3 DNA: TGTGCCAGCAGCGTTGGGGACCTCAGTGGCAATCAGCCCCAGCATTTT
CDR3 protein: CASSVGDLSGNQPQHF

clone size: NA
J gene: TRBJ2-7
D gene: TRBD1
V gene: TRBV28
CDR3 DNA: TGTGCCAGCAGTTTGCACCCGGGACAGGGGGACTACGAGCAGTACTTC
CDR3 protein: CASSLHPGQGDYEQYF

clone size: NA
J gene: TRBJ2-4
D gene: NA
V gene: TRBV6-5
CDR3 DNA: TGTGCCAGCAGTTCGGGCTTAGCCAAAAACATTCAGTACTTC
CDR3 protein: CASSSGLAKNIQYF

clone size: NA
J gene: TRBJ2-7
D gene: NA
V gene: TRBV11-2
CDR3 DNA: TGTGCCAACAGCGCTATCCGAGGGCCCTTTGACTACGAGCAGTACTTC
CDR3 protein: CANSAIRGPFDYEQYF

clone size: NA
J gene: TRBJ2-5
D gene: NA
V gene: TRBV15
CDR3 DNA: TGTGCCACCAGCTCTAGCGACCGAGGGACCCAGTACTTC
CDR3 protein: CATSSSDRGTQYF

clone size: NA
J gene: TRBJ2-7
D gene: NA
V gene: TRBV5-1
CDR3 DNA: TGCGCCAGCAGCTTTTCGGCAGGGTTCTCCTACGAGCAGTACTTC
CDR3 protein: CASSFSAGFSYEQYF

clone size: NA
J gene: TRBJ2-7
D gene: TRBD2
V gene: TRBV7-6
CDR3 DNA: TGTGCCAGCAGCTTAGCGGTCGGGAGGGGTGGCGAGCAGTACTTC
CDR3 protein: CASSLAVGRGGEQYF

clone size: NA
J gene: TRBJ2-1
D gene: NA
V gene: TRBV28
CDR3 DNA: TGTGCCAGCAGCGACACAGGGAGATCCTACAATGAGCAGTTCTTC
CDR3 protein: CASSDTGRSYNEQFF

clone size: NA
J gene: TRBJ1-6
D gene: TRBD1
V gene: TRBV10-3
CDR3 DNA: TGTGCCATCAGTGAGTCTCGGGACAGGGGGCCTTCACCCCTCCACTTT
CDR3 protein: CAISESRDRGPSPLHF

clone size: few
J gene: TRBJ2-2
D gene: NA
V gene: TRBV6-1
CDR3 DNA: TGTGCCAGCACTGAGGGGCAGCTCACCGGGGAGCTGTTTTTT
CDR3 protein: CASTEGQLTGELFF

clone size: NA
J gene: TRBJ2-7
D gene: TRBD2
V gene: TRBV2
CDR3 DNA: TGTGCCAGCAGTGAAGCAGGGAGGGGACCCTACGAGCAGTACTTC
CDR3 protein: CASSEAGRGPYEQYF

clone size: NA
J gene: TRBJ1-1
D gene: TRBD1
V gene: TRBV5-1
CDR3 DNA: TGCGCCAGCAGCTATCCGGACAGGGGGCTTGGTACTGAAGCTTTCTTT
CDR3 protein: CASSYPDRGLGTEAFF

clone size: NA
J gene: TRBJ2-7
D gene: NA
V gene: TRBV20-1
CDR3 DNA: TGCAGTGCTGAAGTACCCTACGAGCAGTACTTC
CDR3 protein: CSAEVPYEQYF

clone size: NA
J gene: TRBJ1-2
D gene: TRBD1
V gene: TRBV28
CDR3 DNA: TGTGCCAGCAGTTCCGGGACAGGGGTCTATGGCTACACCTTC
CDR3 protein: CASSSGTGVYGYTF

clone size: NA
J gene: TRBJ1-2
D gene: NA
V gene: TRBV7-8
CDR3 DNA: TGTGCCAGCAGCTTAGGGAGGGGAAGGGGGGTTATCCCAGGTGGCTACACCTTC
CDR3 protein: CASSLGRGRGVIPGGYTF

clone size: NA
J gene: TRBJ1-5
D gene: NA
V gene: TRBV5-4
CDR3 DNA: TGTGCCAGCAGCTTGGCCGGCTTACAACACAATCAGCCCCAGCATTTT
CDR3 protein: CASSLAGLQHNQPQHF

clone size: once
J gene: TRBJ2-2
D gene: TRBD2
V gene: TRBV28
CDR3 DNA: TGTGCCAGCAGTCCATTGGGCGCTAGCGGGAGTCGCGGGGAGCTGTTTTTT
CDR3 protein: CASSPLGASGSRGELFF

clone size: NA
J gene: TRBJ2-7
D gene: TRBD2
V gene: TRBV5-1
CDR3 DNA: TGCGCCAGCAGCAGCGCGGGGGGAAACAACGAGCAGTACTTC
CDR3 protein: CASSSAGGNNEQYF

clone size: NA
J gene: TRBJ2-6
D gene: NA
V gene: TRBV6-5
CDR3 DNA: TGTGCCAGCAGTTCACGGGGGGCCCCTGGGGCCAACGTCCTGACTTTC
CDR3 protein: CASSSRGAPGANVLTF

clone size: few
J gene: TRBJ2-7
D gene: NA
V gene: TRBV6-5
CDR3 DNA: TGTGCCAGCAGTTACTCGCCTAGCGTCTCCTACGAGCAGTACTTC
CDR3 protein: CASSYSPSVSYEQYF

clone size: NA
J gene: TRBJ2-1
D gene: NA
V gene: TRBV7-9
CDR3 DNA: TGTGCCAGCAGCATCAACCTACAGGGGGGGAATTACAATGAGCAGTTCTTC
CDR3 protein: CASSINLQGGNYNEQFF